The present T cell receptor beta chain was sequenced within a study of cytomegalovirus exposure and HLA in healthy donors. PCR was performed using 60 Vbeta and 13 Jbeta primers. Sequencing was performed with immunoSEQ multiplex PCR; in TCRdb, only in-frame clones are kept and a portion is missing. Seen here are roughly 200,000 clones, roughly 81% observed once, and the top ten hold approximately 2.1%. The sequence was obtained from a woman in her 30s in good health and CMV-seropositive. Sequenced material: PBMCs.

The CDR3 nucleotides read TGTGCCAGCAGCGTAGTCGGGAGGACAGCCGTAAATGAGCAGTTCTTC. Its translation is CASSVVGRTAVNEQFF. The genes are TRBV9 and TRBJ2-1, with D maybe TRBD2 (7 bases). In germline, CDR1 is SGDLS, CDR2 YYNGEE. This CDR3 comprises 16 residues. V lost 0 bases to trimming and J lost 7 bases, with 17 bases between them.